This paragraph covers one T cell receptor (beta chain) sequence. This clonotype came up many times. Its specific antigen is unknown. There are no base qualities to consult, and no much larger clone falls within one base. The CDR3 runs 15 residues from the cysteine to the phenylalanine. Of all the DNA, just the CDR3 is kept, 45 bases in frame from base 1. The germline V gene gives CDR1 as MDHEN and CDR2 as SYDVKM. V and J lose 4 bases and 7 bases, and a span of 20 bases separates them. Sequencing was carried out with an Illumina HiSeq 1500. TCRdb took the public reads, trimmed them with fastp at Q25, ran MiXCR for clone calling and kept in-frame beta chains. CDR3 protein sequences are deduplicated, and each keeps its most common genes and DNA. The sample records fewer than 200,000 distinct CDR3 sequences, approximately 9.7% of which are singletons. The ten largest make up about 4.2% of the sample. The data were taken from a study of T cell repertoires in cytomegalovirus infection (dated by TCRdb to about 2019). For context, the study as a whole: Donor HLA type was relevant to the analysis, because carriage of CMV infection together with the matching HLA type was indicated by public TCR beta signatures. Results the study describes overall, beyond this receptor: The ex vivo response was dominated by HLA-C-restricted CMV-specific TCR beta clonotypes, which also provided the single most frequent clonotype in two of eight donors. Cumulative frequency of public TCR beta family members discriminated carriers of CMV infection plus the relevant HLA type in this cohort and an independent 352-donor cohort.

The sequenced material came from PBMCs. The sequence came from a human donor in good health (CMV status not recorded). Some clones in this sample may be carry-over from other donors' samples. The chain is made from TRBV28 and TRBJ2-7; the D call is tentative, TRBD1 or TRBD2, as each matches 5 bases. The CDR3 corresponds to CASSSSRDLRREQYF. The DNA is as follows: TGTGCCAGCAGTTCCAGCCGGGACCTAAGGAGAGAGCAGTACTTC.